Below are 5 T cell receptor beta chains sequenced from a single sample in a study of T cells after posttransplantation cyclophosphamide. Using immunoSEQ multiplex PCR, the repertoire was profiled, and TCRdb retains in-frame clones only, with some absent. The top ten hold around 6.6% of the sample, which has about 24,000 clones, about 84% seen once. Sequencing was done on a sample of PBMCs. The receptors derive from a woman in her sixties or seventies with a blood cancer, CMV-positive, and with a related stem cell donor.

V usage is TRBV20-1 and J usage is TRBJ2-1, with D tentatively TRBD2 (6 bases). Trimming cost V 6 bases and J 10 bases, with 10 bases left between them. CDR3 length: 10 residues. The V gene's germline CDR1 is DFQATT and CDR2 SNEGSKA (reference sequence). The CDR3 protein is CSANRGEQFF. The CDR3 region has the DNA TGCAGTGCAAACCGGGGGGAGCAGTTCTTC.

This chain uses TRBV5-1 with TRBJ2-7; TRBD1 matches at 9 bases. CDR1 and CDR2 from the germline V gene are SGHRS and YFSETQ. J lost 5 bases, V lost 4 bases, and 7 bases had no gene match. This CDR3 region has 14 residues. CDR3 amino acids: CASSQDRGKDEQYF. The CDR3 bases are TGCGCCAGCAGCCAGGACAGGGGTAAGGACGAGCAGTACTTC.

The chain couples TRBV19 to TRBJ2-3; 7 bases line up with TRBD2. V lost 3 bases, J lost 6 bases, and 9 bases stayed unmatched. CDR3 length: 15 residues. The germline gives CDR1 LNHDA, CDR2 SQIVND (reference sequence). This chain's CDR3 is CASSISAGVGDTQYF. CDR3 in DNA: TGTGCCAGTAGTATCTCGGCGGGAGTGGGTGATACGCAGTATTTT.

V gene TRBV14 combines with J gene TRBJ1-2, with 7 bases aligning to TRBD1. From germline, CDR1 is SGHDN and CDR2 FVKESK. The V segment lost 4 bases and the J segment 4 bases; nucleotides outside the gene matches: 6. This CDR3 is built from 14 residues. The CDR3 sequence: CASSLTGPSYGYTF. The CDR3 region has the DNA TGTGCCAGCAGCCTGACAGGGCCAAGCTATGGCTACACCTTC.

The rearrangement uses TRBV11-2 and TRBJ1-2; no reliable D call. Germline CDR1 reads SGHAT; CDR2 reads FQNNGV. V shed 4 bases and J shed 7 bases, with 10 bases lying between them. CDR3 length equals 12 residues. The DNA of the CDR3 is TGTGCCAGCAGCTCCCAATCGGGTGGCTACACCTTC. Translation: CASSSQSGGYTF.